These 25 T cell receptor beta chains were sequenced from one sample in a study of blood T cell repertoires in COVID-19. The protocol was immunoSEQ multiplex PCR, while the TCRdb copy is restricted to in-frame clones and leaves out a portion. This sample has 130,000 to 150,000 clones; roughly 82% occur once, and the top ten carry over 12%. Sequencing was performed on peripheral blood. These receptors came from a human donor with acute or convalescent COVID-19. The donor label of this sample is uncertain.

The chain is built from TRBV30 and TRBJ1-6; possible D gene TRBD1, 5 bases. The CDR3 runs to 12 residues. Trimming took off 3 bases at V and 10 bases at J, with 10 bases between the two ends. Germline V CDR1 and CDR2: GTSNPN, SVGIG (reference sequence). The CDR3 bases are TGTGCCTGGAGCCAGGGTAACTCACCCCTCCACTTT. Amino acids: CAWSQGNSPLHF. The variable domain in full, with the rest retrieved from reference TRBV30 and TRBJ1-6, is SQTIHQWPATLVQPVGSPLSLECTVEGTSNPNLYWYRQAAGRGLQLLFYSVGIGQISSEVPQNLSASRPQDRQFILSSKKLLLSDSGFYLCAWSQGNSPLHFGNGTRLTVT.

V usage is TRBV4-1 and J usage is TRBJ2-7; tentative D call: TRBD2 (6 bases). Trimming stripped 0 bases from V and 2 bases from J, with 17 bases between. Germline V gives CDR1 MGHRA, CDR2 YSYEKL. CDR3 length: 17 residues. The CDR3 loop is CASSQDRRGTYPYEQYF. The DNA of the CDR3 is TGCGCCAGCAGCCAAGATCGACGGGGGACCTACCCCTACGAGCAGTACTTC.

The genes are TRBV5-5 and TRBJ2-5, with TRBD2 matching over 8 bases. This CDR3 comprises 17 residues. After removal of 2 bases from V and 5 bases from J, the junction contained 14 bases not matched to a gene. Germline CDR1 is SGHKS and CDR2 is YYEKEE (reference sequence). The CDR3 nucleotides read TGTGCCAGCAGCTTTATAGCGGGGTCCTCCCCGGGGGAGACCCAGTACTTC. Amino acids: CASSFIAGSSPGETQYF.

CDR3 DNA sequence: TGTGCCAGCAGCACATACAAGGGACAGGGGAGAGGGTACCGACAGCCCCAGCATTTT. Its protein product is CASSTYKGQGRGYRQPQHF. V gene TRBV7-9 combines with J gene TRBJ1-5; 10 bases map to TRBD1. This CDR3 has 19 amino acids. From germline, CDR1 is SEHNR and CDR2 FQNEAQ (reference sequence). Trimming at V came to 5 bases and at J to 7 bases, leaving 20 bases not matched to a gene. The full variable domain, rest sourced from reference TRBV7-9 and TRBJ1-5, is DTGVSQNPRHKITKRGQNVTFRCDPISEHNRLYWYRQTLGQGPEFLTYFQNEAQLEKSRLLSDRFSAERPKGSFSTLEIQRTEQGDSAMYLCASSTYKGQGRGYRQPQHFGDGTRLSIL.

The CDR3 nucleotides are TGTGCCAGCAGCCTACAGGGCTACGAGCAGTACTTC. Its protein product is CASSLQGYEQYF. The chain links TRBV7-9 to TRBJ2-7; maybe TRBD1 (6 bases). V was pared by 5 bases and J by 3 bases, with 8 bases between. Germline CDR1 reads SEHNR; CDR2 reads FQNEAQ (reference sequence). This CDR3 has 12 amino acids. Full variable domain (remainder filled in from reference TRBV7-9 and TRBJ2-7): DTGVSQNPRHKITKRGQNVTFRCDPISEHNRLYWYRQTLGQGPEFLTYFQNEAQLEKSRLLSDRFSAERPKGSFSTLEIQRTEQGDSAMYLCASSLQGYEQYFGPGTRLTVT.

This clone was recorded only once. The chain couples TRBV13 to TRBJ1-2; D unclear. The length of the CDR3 is 14 residues. In germline, CDR1 is PRHDT, CDR2 FYEKMQ (reference sequence). Trimming removed 0 bases at V and 2 bases at J, with 7 bases between. In nucleotides, the CDR3 is TGTGCCAGCAGCTTAGGCCTGCAGAACTATGGCTACACCTTC. It is translated as CASSLGLQNYGYTF. The full variable domain, its missing parts supplied by reference TRBV13 and TRBJ1-2, is AAGVIQSPRHLIKEKRETATLKCYPIPRHDTVYWYQQGPGQDPQFLISFYEKMQSDKGSIPDRFSAQQFSDYHSELNMSSLELGDSALYFCASSLGLQNYGYTFGSGTRLTVV.

This clone was counted once. The same CDR3 arises from other DNA sequences in this sample as well. The rearrangement links TRBV7-9 to TRBJ2-6, with a possible D match to TRBD2 (6 bases). V lost 5 bases to trimming and J lost 1 base, with 12 bases between them. This CDR3 has 16 amino acids. Germline V lookup: CDR1 SEHNR, CDR2 FQNEAQ (reference sequence). The CDR3 sequence is CASSPRGGSGANVLTF. CDR3 nucleotides: TGTGCCAGCAGCCCTCGAGGAGGGTCTGGGGCCAACGTCCTGACTTTC.

This chain links TRBV7-2 with TRBJ1-5, with no clear D. Trimming removed 3 bases from V and 0 bases from J, with 9 bases in between. Germline lookup yields CDR1 SGHTA and CDR2 FQGNSA. This CDR3 has 15 amino acids. The CDR3: CASSFTADSNQPQHF. CDR3 bases: TGTGCCAGCAGCTTCACAGCCGATAGCAATCAGCCCCAGCATTTT.

The gene calls are TRBV5-1 and TRBJ2-1; 7 nucleotides line up with TRBD2. The CDR3 loop spans 17 amino acids. Losses at the gene ends were 0 bases for V and 4 bases for J; bases not matched to a gene: 10. The germline gives CDR1 SGHRS, CDR2 YFSETQ. This chain's CDR3 is CASSLARWGAGYNEQFF. DNA for the CDR3: TGCGCCAGCAGCTTGGCGCGGTGGGGAGCGGGGTACAATGAGCAGTTCTTC.

The chain has TRBV4-1 and TRBJ1-2; TRBD1 matches at 7 bases. V was clipped by 5 bases and J by 4 bases; unmatched bases: 4. CDR1 and CDR2 (germline): MGHRA, YSYEKL. This CDR3 spans 13 amino acids. CDR3 amino acids: CASSSGTVYGYTF. DNA for the CDR3: TGCGCCAGCAGCTCTGGGACAGTCTATGGCTACACCTTC.

The chain links TRBV6-5 to TRBJ1-5; a weak D match, TRBD1 (5 bases). CDR3 length: 13 amino acids. The V gene's germline CDR1 is MNHEY and CDR2 SVGAGI. The ends were cut back, 6 bases at V and 4 bases at J, with 10 bases in the middle. CDR3 in DNA: TGTGCCAGCAGACTGGACATTAATCAGCCCCAGCATTTT. This translates into CASRLDINQPQHF.

The chain links TRBV2 to TRBJ2-5, with D perhaps TRBD2 (5 bases). Germline loops: CDR1 SNHLY, CDR2 FYNNEI. The CDR3 consists of 11 residues. Trimming stripped 4 bases from V and 9 bases from J, with 9 bases between. The CDR3 bases are TGTGCCAGCAGTGTCCAAGCGGCCCAGTACTTC. It is translated as CASSVQAAQYF. Filled out from reference TRBV2 and TRBJ2-5, the complete variable domain reads EPEVTQTPSHQVTQMGQEVILRCVPISNHLYFYWYRQILGQKVEFLVSFYNNEISEKSEIFDDQFSVERPDGSNFTLKIRSTKLEDSAMYFCASSVQAAQYFGPGTRLLVL.

The V and J genes are TRBV19 and TRBJ2-7, with 8 bases matching TRBD1. CDR3 length: 14 residues. Looked up from germline, CDR1 is LNHDA and CDR2 is SQIVND (reference sequence). The V and J ends lost 6 bases and 3 bases, in that order; junction bases with no gene match: 7. CDR3 region: CASSSPDRGYEQYF. CDR3 nucleotides: TGTGCCAGTAGCTCACCTGACAGGGGCTACGAGCAGTACTTC.

The chain carries TRBV5-4 and TRBJ1-3; D is uncertain. V lost 1 base to trimming and J lost 4 bases, with 12 bases between them. CDR1 and CDR2 (germline): SGHNT, YYREEE (reference sequence). CDR3 length equals 15 residues. The CDR3 sequence is CASSLKGGAGNTIYF. The CDR3 nucleotides are TGTGCCAGCAGCTTGAAGGGAGGAGCAGGAAACACCATATATTTT.

The chain is built from TRBV15 and TRBJ2-7, with 7 bases identical to TRBD1. Unmatched junction bases numbered 4, after V lost 3 bases and J lost 2 bases. CDR3 length equals 14 residues. From germline, CDR1 is LNHNV and CDR2 YYDKDF (reference sequence). The CDR3 nucleotides read TGTGCCACCAGCAGTTCGGGACAGACCTACGAGCAGTACTTC. It encodes CATSSSGQTYEQYF. Full variable domain (missing parts from reference TRBV15 and TRBJ2-7): DAMVIQNPRYQVTQFGKPVTLSCSQTLNHNVMYWYQQKSSQAPKLLFHYYDKDFNNEADTPDNFQSRRPNTSFCFLDIRSPGLGDTAMYLCATSSSGQTYEQYFGPGTRLTVT.

The chain joins TRBV18 to TRBJ1-2, with TRBD1 matching over 8 bases. The CDR3 is made up of 14 amino acids. From germline, CDR1 is KGHSH and CDR2 LQKENI. With 0 bases clipped from V and 7 bases from J, the junction kept 4 bases outside the gene matches. The CDR3 coding sequence is TGTGCCAGCTCACCACCGGGACAGGAAGGTGGCTACACCTTC. Amino acids: CASSPPGQEGGYTF.

The gene calls are TRBV7-9 and TRBJ1-2, with a weak D call TRBD1 (5 bases). CDR1 and CDR2 from the germline V gene are SEHNR and FQNEAQ (reference sequence). V was shortened by 0 bases and J by 8 bases, with 19 bases between the two germline ends. The CDR3 sequence is 16 residues long. This CDR3 is CASSLAFREESRGYTF. CDR3 coding DNA: TGTGCCAGCAGCTTAGCGTTCAGGGAAGAAAGTCGCGGCTACACCTTC.

The rearrangement uses TRBV7-2 and TRBJ1-6; the D gene is possibly TRBD1 (5 bases). Germline V lookup: CDR1 SGHTA, CDR2 FQGNSA. This CDR3 has 19 residues. V shed 1 base and J shed 0 bases, with 16 bases lying between them. DNA for the CDR3: TGTGCCAGCAGCTTAGGGGGCTCAGTAACGAGCTCCTATAATTCACCCCTCCACTTT. The encoded protein is CASSLGGSVTSSYNSPLHF.

The chain links TRBV7-2 to TRBJ2-5; TRBD2 matches 7 bases. Germline CDR1 SGHTA, CDR2 FQGNSA. Unmatched junction bases numbered 4, after V lost 4 bases and J lost 2 bases. The CDR3 covers 14 residues. The CDR3 DNA is TGTGCCAGCAGCTCCTATAGCGGGCAAGAGACCCAGTACTTC. Amino acids: CASSSYSGQETQYF. Together with reference TRBV7-2 and TRBJ2-5, the CDR3 gives the full variable domain: GAGVSQSPSNKVTEKGKDVELRCDPISGHTALYWYRQSLGQGLEFLIYFQGNSAPDKSGLPSDRFSAERTGGSVSTLTIQRTQQEDSAVYLCASSSYSGQETQYFGPGTRLLVL.

V usage is TRBV9 and J usage is TRBJ1-6, with 10 bases lining up with TRBD1. The V and J ends lost 3 bases and 7 bases, in that order; junction bases with no gene match: 7. Germline V gene sequence: CDR1 SGDLS, CDR2 YYNGEE. CDR3 length equals 16 residues. For the CDR3, the DNA is TGTGCCAGCAGCGCGGACAGGGGGGTCGGGAATTCACCCCTCCACTTT. Translated: CASSADRGVGNSPLHF.

The rearrangement links TRBV2 to TRBJ2-5; 9 positions agree with TRBD1. The length of the CDR3 is 16 residues. The V segment lost 9 bases and the J segment 6 bases; nucleotides outside the gene matches: 17. Germline loops: CDR1 SNHLY, CDR2 FYNNEI. For the CDR3, the DNA is TGTGCCAGGGTACTTACTGGACAGGGGATGATACAGACCCAGTACTTC. Translated, it gives CARVLTGQGMIQTQYF.

J is TRBJ1-6 and V is TRBV11-2, with 9 nucleotides matching TRBD1. The CDR3 is made up of 16 amino acids. V trimming: 5 bases; J trimming: 4 bases; junction bases outside the gene matches: 6. Per the germline V gene, CDR1 is SGHAT and CDR2 is FQNNGV. The DNA of the CDR3 is TGTGCCAGCAGCGTCACAGGGGGCGGATATAATTCACCCCTCCACTTT. Translated, it gives CASSVTGGGYNSPLHF.

The chain uses TRBV7-2 and TRBJ1-2; 12 bases fit TRBD1. CDR3 length: 15 amino acids. From germline, CDR1 is SGHTA and CDR2 FQGNSA. The V segment lost 5 bases and the J segment 4 bases; nucleotides outside the gene matches: 5. The DNA of the CDR3 is TGTGCCAGCAGCCAGGGACAGGGGGCCCTCTATGGCTACACCTTC. It codes for CASSQGQGALYGYTF.

The V call is TRBV5-5, the J call TRBJ1-3, with no clear D. The CDR3 length is 14 residues. Trimming took off 4 bases at V and 0 bases at J, with 8 bases between the two ends. Germline V lookup: CDR1 SGHKS, CDR2 YYEKEE (reference sequence). In DNA, the CDR3 is TGTGCCAGCAGCGTTAGAGCCTCTGGAAACACCATATATTTT. Protein sequence: CASSVRASGNTIYF.

This rearrangement joins TRBV4-1 to TRBJ2-5; 8 bases agree with TRBD2. The CDR3 totals 16 residues. V dropped 3 bases and J dropped 5; count of bases not matched to a gene: 11. In germline, CDR1 is MGHRA, CDR2 YSYEKL. CDR3 bases: TGCGCCAGCAGCCAGGAGGTAGCGGGGAGGCGGGAGACCCAGTACTTC. This codes for CASSQEVAGRRETQYF.